Each of the 11 T cell receptor beta chains below was sequenced from the same sample in a study of chemoradiotherapy in HPV16-positive cancers. Clones were read by immunoSEQ multiplex PCR, and TCRdb kept only the in-frame ones, dropping some. Of approximately 4,200 clones listed, about four fifths are singletons. The sequenced sample was tumor tissue, obtained from a patient who underwent chemoradiotherapy. The source of these receptors is a human donor with HPV-associated anogenital cancer.

In this sample, this clone turned up once. A read error may account for a junction end that differs from germline. The V and J genes are TRBV7-7 and TRBJ2-1, with 9 positions matching TRBD1. Germline CDR1 and CDR2: SSHAT and FNYEAQ (reference sequence). The CDR3 contains 14 residues. The CDR3 here is CASSLSGQGREQFF. The CDR3 DNA reads as TGTGCTAGCAGCTTGTCGGGACAGGGACGGGAGCAGTTCTTC.

This chain uses TRBV28 with TRBJ2-7, with TRBD2 identical over 11 bases. Germline CDR1 MDHEN, CDR2 SYDVKM. This CDR3 contains 15 residues. After removal of 5 bases from V and 3 bases from J, the junction contained 6 bases not matched to a gene. The DNA for the CDR3 is TGTGCCAGCAGTCTAACCGGGACTAGCGGCTACGAGCAGTACTTC. Residues: CASSLTGTSGYEQYF.

This rearrangement joins TRBV27 to TRBJ1-1; D not resolved. Germline assignment: CDR1 MNHEY and CDR2 SMNVEV (reference sequence). This CDR3 comprises 15 residues. V was cut by 4 bases and J by 1 base, with 13 bases left in between. As DNA, the CDR3 is TGTGCCAGCAGTTATGGACGGGGAGGGAACACTGAAGCTTTCTTT. Residues: CASSYGRGGNTEAFF.

V and J are TRBV10-1 and TRBJ2-2; 8 bases agree with TRBD1. Germline assignment: CDR1 WNHNN and CDR2 SYGVQD (reference sequence). This CDR3 comprises 17 residues. V trimming: 5 bases; J trimming: 2 bases; junction bases outside the gene matches: 10. The CDR3 region is CASSSGHRGRNTGELFF. For the CDR3, the DNA is TGCGCCAGCAGTTCGGGACACAGGGGGAGAAACACCGGGGAGCTGTTTTTT.

The V and J genes are TRBV18 and TRBJ2-1, with unresolved D. Germline-derived CDR1 and CDR2 are KGHSH and LQKENI. Trimming cost V 6 bases and J 15 bases, with 24 bases left between them. CDR3 length equals 14 residues. The CDR3: CASSPYPESSPRFF. The CDR3, as DNA: TGTGCCAGCTCTCCTTATCCGGAATCGTCCCCTAGGTTCTTC.

The CDR3 bases are TGTGCCAGCAGTGACAGTGGGGCCTCGAACACTGAAGCTTTCTTT. Protein product: CASSDSGASNTEAFF. The V gene is TRBV2, the J gene TRBJ1-1; D might be TRBD1 (5 bases). CDR1 and CDR2 from the germline V gene are SNHLY and FYNNEI. Trimming took off 3 bases at V and 1 base at J, with 12 bases between the two ends. The length of the CDR3 is 15 residues.

The rearrangement joins TRBV4-1 to TRBJ2-7; perhaps D is TRBD1 or TRBD2 (6 bases each). The germline V gene has CDR1 MGHRA and CDR2 YSYEKL. The V gene lost 4 bases and the J gene lost 1 base, with 14 bases spanning the gap. The CDR3 sequence is 15 residues long. The CDR3 DNA reads TGCGCCAGCAGCCTGGAGGGGGAGCAGTCCTACGAGCAGTACTTC. Translating gives CASSLEGEQSYEQYF.

This chain links TRBV19 with TRBJ2-2, with 10 bases identical to TRBD1. V shed 8 bases and J 7 bases; nucleotides not matched to a gene: 7. CDR1 is LNHDA and CDR2 is SQIVND in the germline V gene (reference sequence). The CDR3 loop spans 14 amino acids. Here the CDR3 DNA reads TGTGCCAGTCTCGCGGGACAGGGGTACGGGGAGCTGTTTTTT. Amino acid sequence: CASLAGQGYGELFF.

This chain uses TRBV30 with TRBJ1-2, with D unclear. V was cut by 2 bases and J by 4 bases, with 11 bases left in between. Germline CDR1 reads GTSNPN; CDR2 reads SVGIG (reference sequence). CDR3 length: 13 amino acids. The CDR3 region is CAWSNGWGYGYTF. The DNA of the CDR3 is TGTGCCTGGAGTAATGGGTGGGGCTATGGCTACACCTTC.

The genes are TRBV5-1 and TRBJ1-1; D ambiguous. The CDR3 has 12 amino acids. Germline values: CDR1 SGHRS, CDR2 YFSETQ. V was trimmed by 2 bases and J by 1 base, leaving 3 bases between them. The CDR3 region has the DNA TGCGCCAGCAGCTTACAGAACACTGAAGCTTTCTTT. It specifies CASSLQNTEAFF.

The rearrangement uses TRBV5-4 and TRBJ1-2; 10 nucleotides line up with TRBD1. Germline CDR1 and CDR2: SGHNT and YYREEE (reference sequence). V lost 0 bases to trimming and J lost 0 bases; unmatched junction nucleotides: 2. This CDR3 region has 16 residues. CDR3 sequence reads: CASSLGQGAANYGYTF. For the CDR3, the DNA is TGTGCCAGCAGCTTGGGACAGGGGGCAGCTAACTATGGCTACACCTTC.